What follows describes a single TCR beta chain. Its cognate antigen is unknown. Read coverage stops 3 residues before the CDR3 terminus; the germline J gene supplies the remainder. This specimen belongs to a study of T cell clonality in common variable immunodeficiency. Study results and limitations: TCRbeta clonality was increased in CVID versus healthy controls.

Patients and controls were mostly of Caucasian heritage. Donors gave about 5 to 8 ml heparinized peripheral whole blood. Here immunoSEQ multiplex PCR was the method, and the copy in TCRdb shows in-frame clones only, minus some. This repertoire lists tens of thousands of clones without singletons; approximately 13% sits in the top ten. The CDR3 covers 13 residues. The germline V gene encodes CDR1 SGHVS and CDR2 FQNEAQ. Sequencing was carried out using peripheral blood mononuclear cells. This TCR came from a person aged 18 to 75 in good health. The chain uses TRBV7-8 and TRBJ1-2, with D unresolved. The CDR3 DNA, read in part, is TGTGCCAGCAGCTTAAAAACAGTACGGGGC. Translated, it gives CASSLKTVRG. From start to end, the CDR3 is CASSLKTVRGYTF.